This T cell receptor (beta chain) was obtained from a study of control samples from healthy donors and cancer patients. TCRdb's table, derived via immunoSEQ multiplex PCR, lists solely in-frame clones and lacks some. The data hold 55,000 to 90,000 clones, with about 80% observed a single time. V was cut by 3 bases and J by 1 base, with 6 bases left in between. The CDR3 contains 13 residues. Germline loops: CDR1 LNHDA, CDR2 SQIVND (reference sequence). Specimen: blood. The clonotype originates from a man aged 50-59 years in good health. The J gene is TRBJ1-1, the V gene TRBV19, with D hard to call. CDR3 coding DNA: TGTGCCAGTAGTATTGGACGGAACACTGAAGCTTTCTTT. Its translation is CASSIGRNTEAFF. Using reference TRBV19 and TRBJ1-1 for the parts outside the CDR3, the full variable domain is DGGITQSPKYLFRKEGQNVTLSCEQNLNHDAMYWYRQDPGQGLRLIYYSQIVNDFQKGDIAEGYSVSREKKESFPLTVTSAQKNPTAFYLCASSIGRNTEAFFGQGTRLTVV.